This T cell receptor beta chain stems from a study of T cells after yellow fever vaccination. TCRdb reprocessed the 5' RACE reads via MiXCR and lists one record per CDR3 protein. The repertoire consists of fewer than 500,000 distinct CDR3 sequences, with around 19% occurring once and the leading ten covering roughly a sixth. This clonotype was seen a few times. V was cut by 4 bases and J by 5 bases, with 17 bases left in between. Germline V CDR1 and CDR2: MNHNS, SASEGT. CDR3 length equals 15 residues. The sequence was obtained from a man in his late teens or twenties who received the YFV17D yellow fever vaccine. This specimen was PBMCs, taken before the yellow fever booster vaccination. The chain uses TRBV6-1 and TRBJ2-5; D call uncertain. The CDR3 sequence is CASSGRRSVLETQYF. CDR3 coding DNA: TGTGCCAGCAGTGGGCGAAGATCAGTGTTGGAGACCCAGTACTTC.